The 8 T cell receptor beta chains presented below share a single source sample, sequenced in a study of blood T cell repertoires in COVID-19. Data came from immunoSEQ multiplex PCR; TCRdb stores just in-frame clones and leaves some out. The sample holds around 200,000 clones, roughly 90% seen once. Input material: peripheral blood. These receptors came from a man aged 18 to 29 with active or convalescent COVID-19.

This chain links TRBV5-5 with TRBJ1-1; D is perhaps TRBD1 (6 bases). This CDR3 region has 16 residues. Germline lookup yields CDR1 SGHKS and CDR2 YYEKEE (reference sequence). Trimming left V 3 bases short and J 0 bases short, with 15 bases between. CDR3 protein: CASSSYPGQMNTEAFF. In DNA, the CDR3 is TGTGCCAGCAGCTCGTACCCTGGACAGATGAACACTGAAGCTTTCTTT.

The chain uses TRBV15 and TRBJ2-3, with TRBD2 identical over 12 bases. Per germline, CDR1 LNHNV and CDR2 YYDKDF (reference sequence). Trimming removed 2 bases from V and 3 bases from J; junction bases left unmatched: 9. CDR3 size: 18 residues. The CDR3 here is CATSRTSSGGAITDTQYF. The CDR3 bases are TGTGCCACCAGCAGAACATCTAGCGGGGGGGCTATTACAGATACGCAGTATTTT.

The chain uses TRBV7-2 and TRBJ1-2; tentative D call: TRBD1 (6 bases). Trimming stripped 3 bases from V and 0 bases from J, with 11 bases between. Per the germline V gene, CDR1 is SGHTA and CDR2 is FQGNSA. The CDR3 loop spans 15 amino acids. The CDR3, as DNA: TGTGCCAGCAGCTTTACGACAGGTTCTAACTATGGCTACACCTTC. Residues: CASSFTTGSNYGYTF.

The CDR3 protein is CASQTGGAGGPGELFF. CDR3 sequence (DNA): TGTGCCAGCCAGACCGGTGGTGCGGGAGGGCCCGGGGAGCTGTTTTTT. The chain has TRBV6-6 and TRBJ2-2; 9 bases are a match to TRBD2. J gave up 6 bases and V 8 bases, and 13 bases lay outside the gene matches. This CDR3 is built from 16 residues. Germline assignment: CDR1 MNHNY and CDR2 SVGAGI (reference sequence).

The J gene is TRBJ2-3, the V gene TRBV5-4, with D possibly TRBD1 on 5 matching bases. V was cut by 2 bases and J by 2 bases, with 9 bases left in between. This CDR3 spans 14 amino acids. Germline V gives CDR1 SGHNT, CDR2 YYREEE (reference sequence). In nucleotides, the CDR3 is TGTGCCAGCAGCTTACCAGGGTACACAGATACGCAGTATTTT. Translation gives CASSLPGYTDTQYF.

This clone has just a few counts. This chain links TRBV25-1 with TRBJ1-1; 10 nucleotides line up with TRBD1. J was trimmed by 9 bases and V by 4 bases; bases with no gene match: 5. The germline V gene encodes CDR1 MGHDK and CDR2 SYGVNS. The CDR3 runs 13 residues. The CDR3 loop reads CASSVPGQGKAFF. As DNA, the CDR3 is TGTGCCAGCAGTGTACCGGGACAGGGGAAAGCTTTCTTT.

J is TRBJ2-1 and V is TRBV18, with TRBD1 matching 12 bases. The CDR3 length is 16 residues. V lost 1 base to trimming and J lost 8 bases; unmatched junction nucleotides: 6. The germline V gene encodes CDR1 KGHSH and CDR2 LQKENI. This CDR3 is CASSPLPGQGAYEQFF. DNA for the CDR3: TGTGCCAGCTCACCACTTCCGGGACAGGGGGCGTATGAGCAGTTCTTC.

V usage is TRBV7-6 and J usage is TRBJ1-2; D may be TRBD1 (6 bases). V lost 5 bases and J lost 14, with 21 bases in between. The CDR3 totals 13 residues. Germline CDR1 SGHVS, CDR2 FNYEAQ. CDR3 sequence (DNA): TGTGCCAGCAGCCCTGGACAGATCTATGCGTCTACCTTC. Residues: CASSPGQIYASTF. Full variable domain (missing parts from reference TRBV7-6 and TRBJ1-2): GAGVSQSPRYKVTKRGQDVALRCDPISGHVSLYWYRQALGQGPEFLTYFNYEAQQDKSGLPNDRFSAERPEGSISTLTIQRTEQRDSAMYRCASSPGQIYASTFGSGTRLTVV.